This T cell receptor beta chain was recorded in a study of post-analysis software for immune sequencing data. Presence of unique molecular identifiers characterized the TCR beta cDNA libraries. MiXCR, run by TCRdb on the PCR reads, gives a single entry per CDR3 protein. This sample has about 820,000 distinct CDR3 sequences, with under 70% found just once. The receptor was isolated from a girl under 18 with multiple sclerosis. The specimen sequenced was blood.

CDR3: CASVGRKVPMNTEAFF. The CDR3 DNA sequence: TGTGCCAGCGTGGGTCGTAAAGTCCCCATGAACACTGAAGCTTTCTTT. The chain carries TRBV6-1 and TRBJ1-1; D gene uncertain. CDR3 length equals 16 residues. With 8 bases removed from V and 0 bases from J, the gap between germline ends came to 19 bases. CDR1 and CDR2 from the germline V gene are MNHNS and SASEGT.